This TCR beta chain was captured by sequencing in a study of shared clonotypes between healthy human individuals. Whole-study findings and limits: Even with large depth, rarefaction showed that sorted-subset sequencing was incomplete. Among several donors, roughly 5% of naive CD4 clonotypes were found in common.

The repertoire was sequenced with immunoSEQ multiplex PCR; TCRdb's copy has only in-frame clones and lacks some. The data hold nearly 2 million clones, with about 95% observed a single time. Comment on this clone: The antigen is unknown.

From germline, CDR1 is LGHNT and CDR2 FRNRAP. CDR3 length: 17 residues. The V and J ends lost 2 bases and 3 bases, in that order; junction bases with no gene match: 10. Positive CCR7 selection of CD45RO-negative cells yielded the naive CD8 cells, and terminally differentiated effector memory CD45RA+ cells were excluded. The rearrangement links TRBV12-5 to TRBJ2-5, with TRBD1 matching 9 bases. The clonotype was recovered from a man younger than 35 in good health. Sample: naive CD8+ T cells sorted from blood. The CDR3, as DNA: TGTGCTAGTGGTTTGCCTCCGGACAGGGGCATCGAAGAGACCCAGTACTTC. Translating gives CASGLPPDRGIEETQYF.